Below, 19 T cell receptor beta chains from the same sample are listed, as sequenced in a study of blood T cell repertoires in COVID-19. The table came from immunoSEQ multiplex PCR; TCRdb's copy has only in-frame clones and leaves some out. The table has roughly 110,000 clones, 84% seen once; the top ten hold approximately 4.1%. The sequencing sample was made of peripheral blood. These receptors originate from a human donor in a cohort sampled during active COVID-19.

The V call is TRBV19, the J call TRBJ2-2; D ambiguous. CDR3 size: 14 residues. Germline CDR1 is LNHDA and CDR2 is SQIVND (reference sequence). V shed 0 bases and J shed 6 bases, with 8 bases lying between them. The CDR3 bases are TGTGCCAGTAGTATAGATGCGGTGGCCGGGGAGCTGTTTTTT. Protein product: CASSIDAVAGELFF.

The CDR3 bases are TGTGCCCGAGGCTCCGGGAGGAGCATCAATGGCTACACCTTC. As protein: CARGSGRSINGYTF. The chain recombines TRBV2 with TRBJ1-2; D ambiguous. V lost 11 bases, J lost 6 bases, and 22 bases lay in between. Germline-derived CDR1 and CDR2 are SNHLY and FYNNEI. This CDR3 has 14 residues.

The V and J genes are TRBV28 and TRBJ2-7; TRBD2 might be the D (5 bases). The CDR3 is made up of 16 amino acids. Germline V gene lookup returns CDR1 MDHEN and CDR2 SYDVKM. V was trimmed by 5 bases and J by 1 base, leaving 18 bases between them. CDR3 sequence: CASSTRRGGLSYEQYF. The CDR3 DNA reads TGTGCCAGCAGTACCCGCCGCGGAGGACTTTCCTACGAGCAGTACTTC. The whole variable domain, remainder taken from reference TRBV28 and TRBJ2-7, is DVKVTQSSRYLVKRTGEKVFLECVQDMDHENMFWYRQDPGLGLRLIYFSYDVKMKEKGDIPEGYSVSREKKERFSLILESASTNQTSMYLCASSTRRGGLSYEQYFGPGTRLTVT.

This chain connects TRBV11-3 to TRBJ2-1; 7 bases match TRBD2. The CDR3 spans 15 residues. Germline loops: CDR1 SGHNT, CDR2 YENEEA. V gave up 3 bases and J gave up 7 bases; unmatched junction bases: 9. Written as DNA, the CDR3 is TGTGCCAGCAGCTTGGGGATAGCGGGTGGAAATGAGCAGTTCTTC. This gives the protein CASSLGIAGGNEQFF.

This chain connects TRBV6-2 or TRBV6-3 to TRBJ2-7; 9 nucleotides agree with TRBD1. Germline V CDR1 and CDR2: MNHEY, SVGEGT. This CDR3 has 14 residues. The V gene end was trimmed by 5 bases and the J gene end by 2 bases; junction bases not matched to a gene: 4. CDR3 nucleotides: TGTGCCAGCAGTAGGGGACAGGGACCCTACGAGCAGTACTTC. Protein sequence: CASSRGQGPYEQYF.

V is TRBV6-5 and J is TRBJ2-1, with D perhaps TRBD2 (6 bases). Trimming removed 2 bases at V and 0 bases at J, with 11 bases between. This CDR3 contains 16 residues. Germline loops: CDR1 MNHEY, CDR2 SVGAGI. The CDR3 sequence is CASSYLSGSSYNEQFF. The CDR3 DNA reads as TGTGCCAGCAGTTACCTTAGCGGAAGCTCCTACAATGAGCAGTTCTTC.

The chain recombines TRBV6-2 or TRBV6-3 with TRBJ1-6, with D unresolved. Germline V CDR1 and CDR2: MNHEY, SVGEGT. CDR3 length: 14 amino acids. The V end lost 1 base, the J end lost 7 bases, and 8 bases lay between the germline ends. CDR3 protein: CASSYWSLNSPLHF. Here the CDR3 DNA reads TGTGCCAGCAGTTACTGGAGCCTAAATTCACCCCTCCACTTT.

This clone was detected only a few times. V gene TRBV19 combines with J gene TRBJ1-1; no reliable D call. The CDR3 is made up of 15 amino acids. The V gene's germline CDR1 is LNHDA and CDR2 SQIVND (reference sequence). V dropped 5 bases and J dropped 4 bases, with 17 bases sitting between them. The CDR3 is CASSPASAYGTEAFF. The DNA of the CDR3 is TGTGCCAGTAGTCCCGCCAGCGCGTATGGCACTGAAGCTTTCTTT.

The chain joins TRBV28 to TRBJ2-3; 10 bases map to TRBD1. Germline-derived CDR1 and CDR2 are MDHEN and SYDVKM. This CDR3 is 15 amino acids long. V was clipped by 6 bases and J by 4 bases; unmatched bases: 7. The CDR3 loop is CASSRTGGEADTQYF. The CDR3 DNA sequence: TGTGCCAGCAGCCGGACAGGGGGAGAGGCAGATACGCAGTATTTT.

This clone was detected once. V gene TRBV7-9 combines with J gene TRBJ1-3; 8 nucleotides line up with TRBD1. Germline values: CDR1 SEHNR, CDR2 FQNEAQ (reference sequence). There are 11 residues in the CDR3. The ends lost 3 bases at V and 12 bases at J; junction bases unmatched: 1. This CDR3 is CASSLDRDIYF. The CDR3 bases are TGTGCCAGCAGCTTGGACAGGGACATATATTTT. Based on the CDR3 plus reference TRBV7-9 and TRBJ1-3, the full variable domain is DTGVSQNPRHKITKRGQNVTFRCDPISEHNRLYWYRQTLGQGPEFLTYFQNEAQLEKSRLLSDRFSAERPKGSFSTLEIQRTEQGDSAMYLCASSLDRDIYFGEGSWLTVV.

This clone has more than one count but fewer than ten. The rearrangement uses TRBV7-8 and TRBJ1-6; D gene ambiguous. The CDR3 consists of 14 residues. Germline V CDR1 and CDR2: SGHVS, FQNEAQ. V shed 1 base and J shed 5 bases, with 6 bases lying between them. CDR3 coding DNA: TGTGCCAGCAGCTTAGTTGTAAATAATTCACCCCTCCACTTT. It encodes CASSLVVNNSPLHF. The variable domain in full, completed from reference TRBV7-8 and TRBJ1-6, reads GAGVSQSPRYKVAKRGQDVALRCDPISGHVSLFWYQQALGQGPEFLTYFQNEAQLDKSGLPSDRFFAERPEGSVSTLKIQRTQQEDSAVYLCASSLVVNNSPLHFGNGTRLTVT.

The V call is TRBV19, the J call TRBJ2-5; no clear D gene. The CDR3 extends over 14 amino acids. V was cut by 9 bases and J by 4 bases, with 18 bases left in between. Germline V gives CDR1 LNHDA, CDR2 SQIVND (reference sequence). Here the CDR3 DNA reads TGTGCCAGCAAACTCGACCGGAGCCGAGAGACCCAGTACTTC. Protein: CASKLDRSRETQYF.

The CDR3 spells CASSQEAGSGNTIYF. DNA for the CDR3: TGCGCCAGCAGCCAAGAAGCGGGGTCTGGAAACACCATATATTTT. The gene calls are TRBV4-3 and TRBJ1-3, with no clear D. The length of the CDR3 is 15 residues. Deletions cut 0 bases from V and 1 base from J, with 7 bases between. The germline gives CDR1 LGHNA, CDR2 YSLEER.

This chain joins TRBV3-1 (or the pseudogene TRBV3-2) and TRBJ2-1; 14 bases are a match to TRBD2. The J segment lost 9 bases and the V segment lost 1 base, leaving 8 bases of the junction unmatched. Germline V gene data show CDR1 as LGHDT and CDR2 as YNNKEL (reference sequence). This CDR3 has 17 residues. The CDR3 here is CASSQGLTSGRASEQFF. CDR3 coding DNA: TGTGCCAGCAGCCAAGGGCTGACTAGCGGGAGGGCCAGTGAGCAGTTCTTC.

The rearrangement links TRBV11-2 to TRBJ1-5, with D uncertain. Germline values: CDR1 SGHAT, CDR2 FQNNGV. Trimming stripped 0 bases from V and 7 bases from J, with 10 bases between. This CDR3 is built from 14 residues. This chain's CDR3 is CASSLERVGQPQHF. As DNA, the CDR3 is TGTGCCAGCAGCTTAGAGAGGGTCGGGCAGCCCCAGCATTTT.

V usage is TRBV12-3 or TRBV12-4 and J usage is TRBJ1-6; D possibly corresponds to TRBD1 (5 bases). V lost 2 bases and J lost 10, with 9 bases in between. This CDR3 region has 13 residues. Here the CDR3 DNA reads TGTGCCAGCAGTTTAAGGGGTGGCTCACCCCTCCACTTT. It specifies CASSLRGGSPLHF.

A few counts support this clone. V usage is TRBV7-2 and J usage is TRBJ2-2; 8 nucleotides line up with TRBD2. With V trimmed by 4 bases and J by 8 bases, 12 bases remained unmatched. CDR3 length: 16 amino acids. Germline V gene sequence: CDR1 SGHTA, CDR2 FQGNSA. CDR3: CASSSTSGPLFGELFF. DNA for the CDR3: TGTGCCAGCAGCTCAACTAGCGGCCCGTTATTTGGGGAGCTGTTTTTT.

The CDR3 nucleotides read TGTGCCAGCTCCCCCTCTGGCAGGGGACATCAGCCCCAGCATTTT. The encoded protein is CASSPSGRGHQPQHF. The V call is TRBV18, the J call TRBJ1-5, with a tentative D call TRBD1 (6 bases). The CDR3 has 15 residues. Trimming removed 6 bases at V and 5 bases at J, with 17 bases between. Germline V gene lookup returns CDR1 KGHSH and CDR2 LQKENI.

The genes are TRBV18 and TRBJ1-2; weak D call: TRBD1 (5 bases). The CDR3 consists of 15 residues. CDR1 and CDR2 from the germline V gene are KGHSH and LQKENI. Trimming left V 3 bases short and J 4 bases short, with 15 bases between. The CDR3 DNA is TGTGCCAGCTCACCGGGTCAGGGAGGTGGCTATGGCTACACCTTC. Protein sequence: CASSPGQGGGYGYTF. Drawing the rest from reference TRBV18 and TRBJ1-2, the complete variable domain is NAGVMQNPRHLVRRRGQEARLRCSPMKGHSHVYWYRQLPEEGLKFMVYLQKENIIDESGMPKERFSAEFPKEGPSILRIQQVVRGDSAAYFCASSPGQGGGYGYTFGSGTRLTVV.